The TCR beta chain under discussion was sequenced for a study of T cells after yellow fever vaccination. Study-wide points: Reappearing after the booster were most of the clones from primary vaccination (about 96% CD4, roughly 86% CD8). Weaker overall was a secondary response that nonetheless peaked faster, on day 5 versus 15.

Via MiXCR, TCRdb re-called the 5' RACE reads, giving one row per CDR3 protein. There are approximately 34,000 distinct CDR3 sequences in the sample; 8% to 11% occur only once, and 10% to 15% lies in the top ten. The receptor was isolated from a man between 18 and 29 years old who received the YFV17D yellow fever vaccine. The sequencing here drew on PBMCs, either bulk or a sorted T-cell subset (CD4+, CD8+, memory, or dextramer-sorted; not recorded which), taken less than 18 days after the first yellow fever vaccination.

CDR3 amino acids: CSALDSYEQYF. CDR3 sequence (DNA): TGCAGTGCGCTGGACTCCTACGAGCAGTACTTC. The gene calls are TRBV20-1 and TRBJ2-7, with D unresolved. V was shortened by 6 bases and J by 0 bases, with 6 bases between the two germline ends. This CDR3 is 11 amino acids long. Germline assignment: CDR1 DFQATT and CDR2 SNEGSKA (reference sequence).